This T cell receptor (beta chain) was sequenced in a study of blood T cell repertoires in COVID-19. Background on the study: There were acute and convalescent COVID-19 samples, and they came from the United States, Italy and Spain. Sources were T cells, B-cell-depleted T cells, or PBMCs; the material itself was cDNA or gDNA.

In the authors' workflow: Reference gene primer amplification gave nucleated cell count estimates. The protocol was immunoSEQ multiplex PCR, while the TCRdb copy is restricted to in-frame clones and leaves out a portion. V and J calls and clone size are given by that table; D and trimming were obtained from the DNA. The table includes about 200,000 clones, around 81% detected once. Per germline, CDR1 GTSNPN and CDR2 SVGIG (reference sequence). CDR3 length: 12 residues. V shed 5 bases, J shed 0 bases, and the junction held 0 bases outside the gene matches. Sequenced sample: peripheral blood. The sequence derives from a woman in her 70s with acute or convalescent COVID-19. The genes are TRBV30 and TRBJ2-7; 8 bases line up with TRBD1. The CDR3 protein is CAWGQGSYEQYF. CDR3 coding DNA: TGTGCCTGGGGACAGGGCTCCTACGAGCAGTACTTC.